Below, 28 T cell receptor beta chains from the same sample are listed, as sequenced in a study of blood T cells in healthy people across ages. Together with a sample-barcoded 5' primer, a J-beta primer mix was included in a second PCR lasting roughly 6 to 12 cycles. TCRdb re-called the 5' RACE reads through MiXCR, storing one row per CDR3 protein. The table lists 1,800,000 or so distinct CDR3 sequences, roughly 43% of them singletons. Source material: blood. These receptors came from a human donor in good health.

The V gene is TRBV7-9, the J gene TRBJ1-1, with unresolved D. The length of the CDR3 is 15 residues. CDR1 is SEHNR, CDR2 FQNEAQ, per germline (reference sequence). The V gene lost 4 bases and the J gene lost 7 bases, with 19 bases spanning the gap. This chain's CDR3 is CASSWNLSPGVEAFF. As DNA, the CDR3 is TGTGCCAGCAGCTGGAACCTAAGCCCTGGGGTTGAAGCTTTCTTT.

CDR3 sequence (DNA): TGTGCCAGCAGCCATCAAACCAGGGGGGACTATGGCTACACCTTC. Translated: CASSHQTRGDYGYTF. The V gene is TRBV9, the J gene TRBJ1-2; 7 bases match TRBD1. Germline values: CDR1 SGDLS, CDR2 YYNGEE. This CDR3 contains 15 residues. The ends lost 4 bases at V and 3 bases at J; junction bases unmatched: 9.

This clonotype was detected a few times. This chain links TRBV6-5 with TRBJ2-1, with D maybe TRBD1 (5 bases). V was cut by 6 bases and J by 7 bases, with 19 bases left in between. This CDR3 spans 15 amino acids. Germline CDR1 MNHEY, CDR2 SVGAGI. CDR3 sequence: CASRGTGPLGNEQFF. Here the CDR3 DNA reads TGTGCCAGCAGGGGAACAGGTCCCTTAGGGAATGAGCAGTTCTTC.

The chain uses TRBV7-2 and TRBJ1-5; D not resolved. Germline-derived CDR1 and CDR2 are SGHTA and FQGNSA. There are 13 residues in the CDR3. V was pared by 5 bases and J by 7 bases, with 12 bases between. The CDR3 DNA reads as TGTGCCAGCAGCCTTTACCCGGGGCAGCCCCAGCATTTT. Residues: CASSLYPGQPQHF.

CDR3 protein: CASSLTGGADHYGYTF. CDR3 coding DNA: TGTGCCAGCAGCTTAACAGGGGGCGCTGATCACTATGGCTACACCTTC. The chain is built from TRBV13 and TRBJ1-2; 9 bases match TRBD1. Germline assignment: CDR1 PRHDT and CDR2 FYEKMQ (reference sequence). V lost 2 bases to trimming and J lost 3 bases; unmatched junction nucleotides: 7. The CDR3 contains 16 residues.

The genes are TRBV19 and TRBJ1-2; D is uncertain. CDR1 LNHDA and CDR2 SQIVND come from the germline V gene (reference sequence). The CDR3 runs 13 residues. V gave up 8 bases and J gave up 5 bases, with 15 bases separating them. CDR3 amino acids: CASFESAGYGYTF. In nucleotides, the CDR3 is TGTGCCAGTTTCGAGAGTGCGGGATATGGCTACACCTTC.

In its sample, this clonotype was seen a few times. This chain joins TRBV4-1 and TRBJ1-2; tentative D call: TRBD1 (6 bases). V was cut by 3 bases and J by 5 bases, with 28 bases left in between. Germline V gene sequence: CDR1 MGHRA, CDR2 YSYEKL. The CDR3 covers 19 residues. The CDR3 region is CASSQLRNRVGPSYYGYTF. Here the CDR3 DNA reads TGCGCCAGCAGCCAGCTAAGAAACAGGGTTGGCCCGTCCTATTATGGCTACACCTTC.

The rearrangement uses TRBV11-2 and TRBJ2-7; no clear D. Trimming left V 3 bases short and J 5 bases short, with 14 bases between. There are 14 residues in the CDR3. Per the germline V gene, CDR1 is SGHAT and CDR2 is FQNNGV. The CDR3 loop reads CASSFGSPGDEQYF. The CDR3 nucleotides are TGTGCCAGCAGCTTTGGATCCCCGGGTGACGAGCAGTACTTC.

This clonotype was counted many times. The CDR3 protein is CASSLWSGQQETQYF. The DNA for the CDR3 is TGTGCCAGCAGCCTATGGTCTGGACAACAAGAGACCCAGTACTTC. J is TRBJ2-5 and V is TRBV6-1, with D perhaps TRBD1 (5 bases). The CDR3 sequence is 15 residues long. V was clipped by 6 bases and J by 2 bases, with 16 bases between them. The germline gives CDR1 MNHNS, CDR2 SASEGT.

This rearrangement joins TRBV4-3 to TRBJ2-7, with 9 bases matching TRBD2. The germline V gene has CDR1 LGHNA and CDR2 YSLEER. J was trimmed by 2 bases and V by 1 base; bases with no gene match: 3. The CDR3 totals 15 residues. CDR3 sequence: CASSQGLAATYEQYF. The CDR3 DNA reads as TGCGCCAGCAGCCAAGGACTAGCGGCGACCTACGAGCAGTACTTC.

This sequence joins TRBV9 and TRBJ2-1; no clear D gene. Trimming stripped 0 bases from V and 3 bases from J, with 7 bases between. Germline loops: CDR1 SGDLS, CDR2 YYNGEE. CDR3 length equals 14 residues. The CDR3 nucleotides are TGTGCCAGCAGCGTAGGCGGAAACTACAATGAGCAGTTCTTC. This gives the protein CASSVGGNYNEQFF.

V gene TRBV4-1 combines with J gene TRBJ2-3, with 7 bases fitting TRBD2. The CDR3 sequence is 19 residues long. Germline trimming cut 1 base from V and 10 bases from J; bases unmatched to any gene: 23. The germline CDR1 and CDR2 sequences are MGHRA and YSYEKL. The chain's CDR3 is CASSQVPVGTNIYWDAQYF. The CDR3 region has the DNA TGCGCCAGCAGCCAAGTACCCGTAGGGACTAACATTTATTGGGATGCGCAGTATTTT.

V and J are TRBV9 and TRBJ1-1, with a possible D match to TRBD1 (5 bases). From germline, CDR1 is SGDLS and CDR2 YYNGEE. V lost 1 base and J 4 bases, leaving 11 bases between the germline ends. The CDR3 contains 14 residues. CDR3 DNA: TGTGCCAGCAGCGTAAGTTTGGGGACCACTGAAGCTTTCTTT. It is translated as CASSVSLGTTEAFF.

This clonotype was observed a handful of times. This chain uses TRBV6-5 with TRBJ2-2; 7 nucleotides align to TRBD1. The CDR3 has 13 amino acids. CDR1 and CDR2 from the germline V gene are MNHEY and SVGAGI. V gave up 5 bases and J gave up 5 bases; unmatched junction bases: 2. As DNA, the CDR3 is TGTGCCAGCAGTCAGGGGGTAACCGGGGAGCTGTTTTTT. It is translated as CASSQGVTGELFF.

This clonotype has a count of ten or more. The V call is TRBV24-1, the J call TRBJ2-1; D ambiguous. This CDR3 has 14 amino acids. CDR1 is KGHDR and CDR2 is SFDVKD in the germline V gene. Between the trimmed V and J ends, which lost 9 bases and 4 bases, there was a span of 15 bases. CDR3 sequence reads: CATSRGSEYNEQFF. The CDR3 region has the DNA TGTGCCACCTCCCGTGGGTCGGAGTACAATGAGCAGTTCTTC.

This clonotype was seen just once. The chain links TRBV2 to TRBJ2-5; maybe TRBD2 (6 bases). CDR1 is SNHLY, CDR2 FYNNEI, per germline. V lost 4 bases, J lost 1 base, and 13 bases lay in between. The CDR3 runs to 15 residues. The CDR3 sequence: CASSVDGTFQETQYF. Written as DNA, the CDR3 is TGTGCCAGCAGTGTCGACGGGACTTTCCAAGAGACCCAGTACTTC.

J is TRBJ1-4 and V is TRBV29-1; D is unresolved. Germline CDR1 reads SQVTM; CDR2 reads ANQGSEA. This CDR3 spans 15 amino acids. V was clipped by 7 bases and J by 5 bases, with 20 bases between them. DNA of the CDR3: TGCAGCGCCAGTCCGAGACTCGGGCCGAATGAAAAACTGTTTTTT. Its protein is CSASPRLGPNEKLFF. Full variable domain (outside the CDR3, taken from reference TRBV29-1 and TRBJ1-4): SAVISQKPSRDICQRGTSLTIQCQVDSQVTMMFWYRQQPGQSLTLIATANQGSEATYESGFVIDKFPISRPNLTFSTLTVSNMSPEDSSIYLCSASPRLGPNEKLFFGSGTQLSVL.

The chain couples TRBV29-1 to TRBJ2-1; D is ambiguous. The CDR3 is 15 residues long. Germline CDR1 is SQVTM and CDR2 is ANQGSEA. Trimming took 2 bases from V and 7 from J, leaving 18 bases between them. For the CDR3, the DNA is TGCAGCGTTGAACTGCCGATAATCTTAGGGAATGAGCAGTTCTTC. This sequence encodes CSVELPIILGNEQFF.

The V gene is TRBV24-1, the J gene TRBJ2-5, with D maybe TRBD1 (6 bases). Germline V CDR1 and CDR2: KGHDR, SFDVKD. This CDR3 spans 14 amino acids. V lost 3 bases, J lost 1 base, and 8 bases lay in between. CDR3 region: CATSDPDSQETQYF. The CDR3 DNA sequence: TGTGCCACCAGTGATCCGGACAGCCAAGAGACCCAGTACTTC.

A note on this clonotype: A junction end diverges from the germline sequence, so it may reflect a read error. This chain uses TRBV2 with TRBJ2-1; D unresolved. This CDR3 has 14 amino acids. CDR1 is SNHLY and CDR2 is FYNNEI in the germline V gene. The CDR3, as DNA: TGTGCCGGCAGTGAACTTGGTTTATACAATGAGCAGTTCTTC. The encoded protein is CAGSELGLYNEQFF.

In DNA form, the CDR3 reads TGTGCCAGCAGCGTAGCTCCCTCGTTTTCGGCAGATACGCAGTATTTT. Translation gives CASSVAPSFSADTQYF. The chain combines TRBV9 with TRBJ2-3; no firm D call. Trimming removed 0 bases at V and 4 bases at J, with 15 bases between. Germline CDR1 reads SGDLS; CDR2 reads YYNGEE. This CDR3 region has 16 residues.

About this clonotype: The junction departs from germline at one end; a sequencing error may be responsible. The chain joins TRBV15 to TRBJ2-5; 11 nucleotides align to TRBD2. Germline values: CDR1 LNHNV, CDR2 YYDKDF (reference sequence). The CDR3 length is 15 residues. The CDR3 nucleotides read TGTGCCACCGGCAGTATAGCGGGGGGGGAAGAGTCCCAGTACTTC. Encoded protein: CATGSIAGGEESQYF.

The V and J genes are TRBV5-8 and TRBJ2-7; D might be TRBD1 or TRBD2, each matching 5 bases. The CDR3 is 13 amino acids. V gave up 3 bases and J gave up 12 bases, with 19 bases separating them. Per germline, CDR1 SGHTS and CDR2 YDEGEE. The CDR3 bases are TGTGCCAGCAGCTCAGGGACGGTATTGAACCGGTACTTC. It translates to CASSSGTVLNRYF. The complete variable domain, with remaining parts taken from reference TRBV5-8 and TRBJ2-7, reads EAGVTQSPTHLIKTRGQQATLRCSPISGHTSVYWYQQALGLGLQFLLWYDEGEERNRGNFPPRFSGRQFPNYSSELNVNALELEDSALYLCASSSGTVLNRYFGPGTRLTVT.

This clonotype occurred a few times. This sequence joins TRBV12-3 or TRBV12-4 and TRBJ2-1, with TRBD1 identical over 10 bases. The trim removed 1 base at V and 6 bases at J, leaving 6 bases unmatched. CDR3 length: 16 residues. Here the CDR3 reads CASSLDGGQGCNEQFF. The CDR3 nucleotides read TGTGCCAGCAGTTTAGACGGGGGACAGGGGTGCAATGAGCAGTTCTTC.

In DNA, the CDR3 is TGTGCCAGCAGTTCTAGAACCCGACTAGCGGGGGGGCGGGGCACAGATACGCAGTATTTT. Encoded protein: CASSSRTRLAGGRGTDTQYF. This rearrangement joins TRBV27 to TRBJ2-3, with 14 bases that match TRBD2. The germline V gene has CDR1 MNHEY and CDR2 SMNVEV (reference sequence). This CDR3 is 20 amino acids long. Trimming at V came to 4 bases and at J to 1 base, leaving 13 bases not matched to a gene.

This clonotype was counted once. The chain is built from TRBV13 and TRBJ2-7; the match to TRBD1 covers 9 bases. The DNA matches TRBJ2-5 better at its end, which makes the J call doubtful. The germline V gene encodes CDR1 PRHDT and CDR2 FYEKMQ (reference sequence). The CDR3 totals 14 residues. The CDR3: CASRTRTGAETQYF. In DNA form, the CDR3 reads TGTGCCAGCAGGACCCGGACAGGGGCCGAGACCCAGTACTTC.

The chain joins TRBV7-2 to TRBJ1-2, with D unclear. V lost 4 bases to trimming and J lost 2 bases, with 14 bases between them. Germline V gives CDR1 SGHTA, CDR2 FQGNSA. The CDR3 runs 15 residues. CDR3 DNA sequence: TGTGCCAGCAGCTACTCTGGGGAAGAGAACTATGGCTACACCTTC. It codes for CASSYSGEENYGYTF. Complete variable domain (other parts from reference TRBV7-2 and TRBJ1-2): GAGVSQSPSNKVTEKGKDVELRCDPISGHTALYWYRQSLGQGLEFLIYFQGNSAPDKSGLPSDRFSAERTGGSVSTLTIQRTQQEDSAVYLCASSYSGEENYGYTFGSGTRLTVV.

This clonotype has only a few counts. This chain uses TRBV15 with TRBJ1-4, with D possibly matching TRBD1 (5 bases). Trimming pared 3 bases from V and 12 bases from J, leaving 17 bases between. The CDR3 extends over 14 amino acids. Germline assignment: CDR1 LNHNV and CDR2 YYDKDF (reference sequence). Written as DNA, the CDR3 is TGTGCCACCAGCAGGTTACAGCCGAGGGGAGAACTGTTTTTT. Protein: CATSRLQPRGELFF. Complete variable domain (other parts from reference TRBV15 and TRBJ1-4): DAMVIQNPRYQVTQFGKPVTLSCSQTLNHNVMYWYQQKSSQAPKLLFHYYDKDFNNEADTPDNFQSRRPNTSFCFLDIRSPGLGDTAMYLCATSRLQPRGELFFGSGTQLSVL.